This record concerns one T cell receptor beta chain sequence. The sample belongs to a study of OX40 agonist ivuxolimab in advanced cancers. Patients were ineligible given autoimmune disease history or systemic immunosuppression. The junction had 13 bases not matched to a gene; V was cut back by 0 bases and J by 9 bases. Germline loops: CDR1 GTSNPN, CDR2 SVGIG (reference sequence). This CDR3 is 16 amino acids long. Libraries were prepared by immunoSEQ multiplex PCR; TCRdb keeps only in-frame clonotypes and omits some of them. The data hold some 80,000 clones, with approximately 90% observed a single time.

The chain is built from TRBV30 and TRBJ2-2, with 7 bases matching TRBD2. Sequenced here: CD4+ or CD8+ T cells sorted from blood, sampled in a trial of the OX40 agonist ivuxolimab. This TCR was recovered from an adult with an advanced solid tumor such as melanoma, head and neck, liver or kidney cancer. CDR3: CAWSVGSGLLARELFF. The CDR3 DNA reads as TGTGCCTGGAGTGTAGGTAGCGGGTTGCTCGCGAGGGAGCTGTTTTTT.